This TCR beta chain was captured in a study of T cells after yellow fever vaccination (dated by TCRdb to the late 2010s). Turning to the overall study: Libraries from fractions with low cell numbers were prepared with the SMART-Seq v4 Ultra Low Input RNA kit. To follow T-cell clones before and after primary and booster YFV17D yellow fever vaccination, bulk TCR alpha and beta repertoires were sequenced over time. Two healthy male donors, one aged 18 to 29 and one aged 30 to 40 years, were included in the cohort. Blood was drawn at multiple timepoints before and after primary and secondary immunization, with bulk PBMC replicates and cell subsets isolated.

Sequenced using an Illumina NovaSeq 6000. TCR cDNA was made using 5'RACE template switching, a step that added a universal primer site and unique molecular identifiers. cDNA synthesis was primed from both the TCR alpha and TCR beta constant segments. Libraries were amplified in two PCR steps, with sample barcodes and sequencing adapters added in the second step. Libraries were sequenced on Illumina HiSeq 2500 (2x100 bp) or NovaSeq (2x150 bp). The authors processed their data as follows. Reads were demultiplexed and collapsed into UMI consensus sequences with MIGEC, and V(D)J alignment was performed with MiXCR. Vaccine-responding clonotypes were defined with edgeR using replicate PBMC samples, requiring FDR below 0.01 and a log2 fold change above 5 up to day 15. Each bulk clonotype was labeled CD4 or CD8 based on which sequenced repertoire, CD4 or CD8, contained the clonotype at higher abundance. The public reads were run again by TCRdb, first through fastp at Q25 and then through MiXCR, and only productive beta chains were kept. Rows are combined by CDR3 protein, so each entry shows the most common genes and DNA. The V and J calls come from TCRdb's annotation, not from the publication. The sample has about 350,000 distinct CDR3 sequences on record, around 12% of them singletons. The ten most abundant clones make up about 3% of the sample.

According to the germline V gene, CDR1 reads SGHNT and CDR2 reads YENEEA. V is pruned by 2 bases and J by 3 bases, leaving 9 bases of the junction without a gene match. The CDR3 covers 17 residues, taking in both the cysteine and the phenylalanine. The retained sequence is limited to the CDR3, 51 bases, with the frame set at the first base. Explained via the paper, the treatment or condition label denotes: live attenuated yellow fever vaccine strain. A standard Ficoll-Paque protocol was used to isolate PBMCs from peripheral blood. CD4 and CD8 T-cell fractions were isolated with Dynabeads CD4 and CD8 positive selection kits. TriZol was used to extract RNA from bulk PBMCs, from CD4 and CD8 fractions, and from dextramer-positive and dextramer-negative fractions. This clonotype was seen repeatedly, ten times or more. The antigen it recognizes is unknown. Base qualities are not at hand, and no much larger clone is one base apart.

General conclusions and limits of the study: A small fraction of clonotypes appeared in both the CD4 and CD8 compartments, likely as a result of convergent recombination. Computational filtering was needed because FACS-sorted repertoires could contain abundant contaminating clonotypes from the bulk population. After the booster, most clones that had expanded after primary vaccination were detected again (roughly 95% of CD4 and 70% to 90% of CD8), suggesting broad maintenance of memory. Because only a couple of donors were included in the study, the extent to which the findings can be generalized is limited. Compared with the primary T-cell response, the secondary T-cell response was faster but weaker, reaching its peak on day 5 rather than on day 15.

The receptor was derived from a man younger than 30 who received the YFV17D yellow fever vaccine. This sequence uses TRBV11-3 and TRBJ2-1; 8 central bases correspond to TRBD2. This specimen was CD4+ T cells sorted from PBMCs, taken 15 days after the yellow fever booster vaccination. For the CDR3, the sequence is CASSLQGPGGDYNEQFF. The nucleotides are TGTGCCAGCAGCTTACAGGGGCCCGGGGGGGACTACAATGAGCAGTTCTTC.